These T cell receptor beta chains were read from a single sample in a study of T cell changes during pregnancy in multiple sclerosis. TCRdb's table, derived via immunoSEQ multiplex PCR, lists solely in-frame clones and lacks some. The sample lists over 50,000 clones, around 90% occurring once. The starting material was peripheral blood, obtained in the first trimester of pregnancy. Receptors originate from a female donor with multiple sclerosis, enrolled in a pregnancy study. CDR3s include the opening cysteine and the closing phenylalanine or tryptophan. The D gene is left open where the match is weak. Clone size, where shown, is once, few, many, or a class for clones that have expanded.

d_gene	v_gene	j_gene	abundance	CDR3aa	CDR3nt
TRBD2	TRBV4-1	TRBJ2-1	-	CASSPVLAGSYNEQFF	TGCGCCAGCAGCCCGGTCCTAGCGGGCTCATACAATGAGCAGTTCTTC
TRBD1	TRBV9	TRBJ2-7	-	CASSVGRGQSTTEQYF	TGTGCCAGCAGCGTAGGACGGGGACAGAGTACGACCGAGCAGTACTTC
-	TRBV19	TRBJ1-3	-	CASRREGNTIYF	TGTGCCAGTAGACGGGAAGGAAACACCATATATTTT
-	TRBV4-2	TRBJ2-7	-	CASSQPGQGTYEQYF	TGTGCCAGCAGCCAACCTGGCCAGGGGACCTACGAGCAGTACTTC
-	TRBV5-6	TRBJ1-1	-	CASSLRTVEAFF	TGTGCCAGCAGCCTCCGGACAGTTGAAGCTTTCTTT
TRBD2	TRBV10-1	TRBJ2-3	-	CASSLGLAGTDTQYF	TGCGCCAGCAGTCTTGGACTAGCAGGCACAGATACGCAGTATTTT
TRBD1	TRBV6-1	TRBJ1-1	few	CASWDRGMNTEAFF	TGTGCCAGCTGGGACAGAGGTATGAACACTGAAGCTTTCTTT
TRBD2	TRBV5-1	TRBJ2-1	once	CASSPGLAGGYEQFF	TGCGCCAGCAGCCCCGGACTAGCGGGAGGCTATGAGCAGTTCTTC
-	TRBV5-4	TRBJ1-4	once	CASSTGRGSTNEKLFF	TGTGCCAGCAGCACTGGGAGGGGGTCAACTAATGAAAAACTGTTTTTT
TRBD1	TRBV4-2	TRBJ1-5	-	CASSPDRDSNQPQHF	TGTGCCAGCAGCCCGGACAGGGACAGCAATCAGCCCCAGCATTTT
TRBD1	TRBV7-3	TRBJ2-7	-	CASSLLGTGSYEQYF	TGTGCCAGCAGCCTCCTGGGGACAGGTTCCTACGAGCAGTACTTC